This entry concerns a single T cell receptor (beta chain). There is no known antigen for this receptor. No quality values exist for individual bases; no much larger clone is one base distant. Library prep was done by 5' RACE. TCRdb names NextSeq 500 as the instrument used. The TCR library protocol attached unique molecular identifiers to individual cDNA molecules to correct for sequencing error and PCR bias. TCR alpha and beta chains were both sequenced, and the abundances of alpha and beta sequences in each sample were closely correlated with each other. Per the original workflow: Decombinator V4 was used to perform V gene, J gene and CDR3 annotation of TCR sequences. Expanded TCRs were defined as changing significantly between any two time points under a Poisson model with p below 0.0001. Abundances of TCRs were expressed as counts per million after normalisation to the total number of TCRs sequenced in each sample. TRAV1-2 paired with TRAJ12, TRAJ20 or TRAJ33 defined MAIT TCRs, while TRAV10 paired with TRAJ18 defined iNKT TCRs. A search of VDJdb, accessed on 1 November 2021, was run for TCRs annotated to CMV, EBV and SARS-CoV-2, with TCRs annotated for multiple antigens excluded. TCRdb itself trimmed the public reads at Q25 with fastp, ran MiXCR and retained productive beta chains. All rows with the same CDR3 protein become a single entry with the most common DNA and genes. Here the V and J calls rest on TCRdb's processing, not on the authors' analysis. Within this sample are about 27,000 distinct CDR3 sequences, with 4.5% to 5.5% of them counted one time only. The ten largest clones add up to 4% of the sample.

The study was a case-control design nested within a healthcare worker cohort in London, UK, with weekly nasopharyngeal swab PCR tests and blood sampling. Healthcare workers were recruited between 23 and 31 March 2020, during the week of the UK lockdown, and were followed weekly for up to about 15 weeks. The record originates from a study of early T cells in non-severe SARS-CoV-2 infection (dated by TCRdb to the early 2020s). Background for the entire study: Because TCR sequencing relied on bulk RNA taken from unsorted whole blood, pairing of alpha and beta chains was not possible.

Broad study findings and their caveats: VDJdb matching was skewed toward anti-spike CD8 responses and likely underestimated virus-specific expansions, missing private and CD4 specificities.

The CDR3 holds 15 amino acids from the cysteine to the phenylalanine. Only CDR3 DNA remains: 45 bases, in frame from the first base. Trimming takes 1 base from V and 5 bases from J, and the germline ends sit 14 bases apart. Via the germline V gene, CDR1 is SGHVS and CDR2 FQNEAQ. The sequenced material came from whole blood. The clonotype originates from an adult who was a healthcare worker with PCR-confirmed SARS-CoV-2 infection or an uninfected control (not recorded which). The chain uses TRBV7-8 and TRBJ1-2; the D gene is possibly TRBD1, with 6 bases matching. The CDR3 region has the sequence CASSLVAGTTYGYTF. The DNA sequence reads TGTGCCAGCAGCTTAGTGGCCGGGACAACATATGGCTACACCTTC.